A selection of T cell receptor beta chains follows, all from one sample in a study of monozygotic twins with inflammatory bowel disease. TCRdb reworked the 5' RACE reads into one entry per CDR3 protein, no DNA. The sample has some 330,000 distinct CDR3 sequences. The sequencing input was blood. These receptors all come from a human donor with ulcerative colitis or Crohn's disease, or a healthy co-twin of an affected twin (not recorded which). Both conserved end residues are part of each CDR3. Each record gives: V gene, J gene, CDR3 protein.

>TRBV10-3|TRBJ1-6
CAIRGVDSRNSPLHF
>TRBV7-9|TRBJ2-7
CASSLVGQVPPYEQYF
>TRBV7-9|TRBJ1-4
CASSLGTTGGANEKLFF
>TRBV7-2|TRBJ1-3
CASSLVVGRLTGNTIYF
>TRBV18|TRBJ2-3
CASSSGGLDTQYF
>TRBV9|TRBJ2-1
CATQSDSSNEQFF
>TRBV28|TRBJ2-3
CASRRSSDTQYF
>TRBV6-2/TRBV6-3|TRBJ2-7
CARLAGDGYEQYF
>TRBV11-2|TRBJ2-5
CASSTTTGTTIHPWYQETQYF
>TRBV5-1|TRBJ2-1
CASSFKSDLYNEQFF
>TRBV20-1|TRBJ1-5
CSASLTFRGDQPQHF
>TRBV4-2|TRBJ2-7
CASSQDLMGEQYF
>TRBV7-2|TRBJ1-2
CASSLVGGLLYGYTF
>TRBV6-5|TRBJ1-2
CASSYSGYGYTF
>TRBV6-1|TRBJ2-7
CASSPPTEGWDEQYF
>TRBV12-3/TRBV12-4|TRBJ2-7
CASTQGGGSYEQYF
>TRBV20-1|TRBJ2-3
CSARVLLGKTFTDTQYF
>TRBV29-1|TRBJ1-4
CSVAVAGKLFF
>TRBV2|TRBJ2-7
CASQSRATTYEQYF
>TRBV20-1|TRBJ2-1
CSARVRGASSYNEQFF
>TRBV28|TRBJ2-1
CASSLSPAGLGGNEQFF
>TRBV7-9|TRBJ1-3
CASSLGGFGNTIYF